The source of this T cell receptor (beta chain) is a study of CD8+CD57+ T cells in acquired aplastic anemia. There are 13 residues in the CDR3. Germline V gene lookup returns CDR1 DFQATT and CDR2 SNEGSKA (reference sequence). With 5 bases removed from V and 8 bases from J, the gap between germline ends came to 15 bases. Flow cytometry had shown expanded CD8+CD57+ cells in the patients chosen for sequencing. Template material for TCR beta VDJ and CDR3 profiling consisted of genomic DNA. TCRdb redid the calling of the reads with MiXCR, one entry per CDR3 protein. The sample consists of 250,000 to 350,000 distinct CDR3 sequences, under 60% of them appearing once.

This TCR came from a human donor with aplastic anemia. Sequenced sample: sorted CD4+, CD8+, or CD8+CD57+ T cells (not recorded which) from PBMCs. This rearrangement joins TRBV20-1 to TRBJ2-2, with D unclear. CDR3 in DNA: TGCAGTGCTTGGGAACTCCCAAGGGGGGAGCTGTTTTTT. It codes for CSAWELPRGELFF.